What follows is one TCR beta chain and its context. As yet, its antigen is unknown. The V gene's germline CDR1 is LGHDT and CDR2 YNNKEL (reference sequence). The CDR3 has 19 amino acids. After removal of 3 bases from V and 9 bases from J, the junction contained 18 bases not matched to a gene. The record originates from a study of T-cell memory formation after mild COVID-19. Study-wide results and caveats: CD4+ contracting clones lay mainly in CM and EM, CD8+ ones in EMRA.

TCRdb re-analysed the 5' RACE reads in MiXCR, keeping a single row per CDR3 protein. The table shows 450,000 to 650,000 distinct CDR3 sequences, with just over 20% occurring only once. The sequencing input was PBMCs or a T cell subset sorted from them (not recorded which). This chain links TRBV3-1 with TRBJ2-1, with TRBD2 matching 12 bases. The sequence derives from an adult woman who had mild COVID-19 (a few samples of this study predate the infection). Cell type and time point are not known. Here the CDR3 reads CASSHLVTHLAGGRGEQFF. CDR3 DNA sequence: TGTGCCAGCAGCCACCTAGTGACTCATCTAGCGGGAGGGCGGGGTGAGCAGTTCTTC.